This T cell receptor beta chain was observed in a study of OX40 agonist ivuxolimab in advanced cancers. TCRdb's table, derived via immunoSEQ multiplex PCR, lists solely in-frame clones and lacks some. The sample records around 64,000 clones, 91% being singletons. Findings of the study overall: Normalized expansion of T-cell clones was also low for some nonresponders.

With respect to this clone: Its antigen is not known.

CDR1 and CDR2 from the germline V gene are LNHNV and YYDKDF (reference sequence). Trimming removed 6 bases at V and 6 bases at J, with 12 bases between. This CDR3 has 13 amino acids. V gene TRBV15 combines with J gene TRBJ1-5; D is perhaps TRBD1 (5 bases). This sequence was found in an adult with an advanced solid tumor such as melanoma, head and neck, liver or kidney cancer. The sample consisted of CD4+ or CD8+ T cells sorted from blood, taken in a trial of the OX40 agonist ivuxolimab. CDR3 amino acids: CATSSWGGQPQHF. CDR3 coding DNA: TGTGCCACCAGTTCATGGGGGGGTCAGCCCCAGCATTTT.